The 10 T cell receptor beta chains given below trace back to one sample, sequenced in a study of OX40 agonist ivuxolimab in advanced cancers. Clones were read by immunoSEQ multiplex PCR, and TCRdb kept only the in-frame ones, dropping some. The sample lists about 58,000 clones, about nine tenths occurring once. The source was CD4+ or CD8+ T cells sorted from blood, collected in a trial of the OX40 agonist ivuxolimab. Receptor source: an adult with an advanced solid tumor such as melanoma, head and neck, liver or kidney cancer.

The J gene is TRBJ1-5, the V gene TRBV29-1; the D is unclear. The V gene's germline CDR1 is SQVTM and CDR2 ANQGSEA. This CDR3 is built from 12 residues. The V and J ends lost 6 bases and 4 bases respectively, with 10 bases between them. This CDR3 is CSVGSGNQPQHF. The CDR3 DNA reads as TGCAGCGTCGGATCGGGTAATCAGCCCCAGCATTTT.

In DNA, the CDR3 is TGTGCCAGCAGCCAATTGACTAGCGGGAGTAGAGAGCAGTACTTC. It yields the protein CASSQLTSGSREQYF. The V call is TRBV14, the J call TRBJ2-7, with TRBD2 matching over 12 bases. V shed 2 bases, J shed 7 bases, and the junction held 6 bases outside the gene matches. The CDR3 extends over 15 amino acids. CDR1 is SGHDN and CDR2 is FVKESK in the germline V gene.

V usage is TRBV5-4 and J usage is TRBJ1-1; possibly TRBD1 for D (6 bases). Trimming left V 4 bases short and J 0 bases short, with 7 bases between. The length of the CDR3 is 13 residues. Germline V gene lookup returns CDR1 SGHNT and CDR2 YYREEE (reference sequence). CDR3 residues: CASSGQLNTEAFF. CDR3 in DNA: TGTGCCAGCAGCGGACAGTTGAACACTGAAGCTTTCTTT.

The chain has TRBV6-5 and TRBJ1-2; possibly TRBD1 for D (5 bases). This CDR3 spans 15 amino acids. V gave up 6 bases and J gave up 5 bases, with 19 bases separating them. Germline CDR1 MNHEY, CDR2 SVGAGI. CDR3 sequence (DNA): TGTGCCAGCAGCCTAAGTGGCACAGGAGAATATGGCTACACCTTC. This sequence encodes CASSLSGTGEYGYTF.

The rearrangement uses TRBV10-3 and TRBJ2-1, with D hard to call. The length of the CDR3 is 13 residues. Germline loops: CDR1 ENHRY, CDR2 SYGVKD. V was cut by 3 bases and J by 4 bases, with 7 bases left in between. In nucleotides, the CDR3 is TGTGCCATCAGTGACCCCGTGTACAATGAGCAGTTCTTC. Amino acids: CAISDPVYNEQFF.

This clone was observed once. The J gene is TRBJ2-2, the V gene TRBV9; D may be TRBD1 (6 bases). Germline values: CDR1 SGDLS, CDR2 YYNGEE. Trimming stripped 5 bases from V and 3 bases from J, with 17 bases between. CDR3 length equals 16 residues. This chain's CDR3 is CASSPFGQGYTGELFF. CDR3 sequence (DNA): TGTGCCAGCAGTCCCTTCGGGCAGGGGTACACCGGGGAGCTGTTTTTT. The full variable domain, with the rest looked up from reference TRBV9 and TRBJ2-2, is DSGVTQTPKHLITATGQRVTLRCSPRSGDLSVYWYQQSLDQGLQFLIQYYNGEERAKGNILERFSAQQFPDLHSELNLSSLELGDSALYFCASSPFGQGYTGELFFGEGSRLTVL.

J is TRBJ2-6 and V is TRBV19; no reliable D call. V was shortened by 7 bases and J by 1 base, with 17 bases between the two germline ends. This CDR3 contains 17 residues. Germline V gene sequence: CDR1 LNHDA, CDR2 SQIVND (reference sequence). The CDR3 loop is CASIPTAGVSGANVLTF. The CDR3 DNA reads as TGTGCCAGTATCCCCACGGCAGGTGTTTCTGGGGCCAACGTCCTGACTTTC.

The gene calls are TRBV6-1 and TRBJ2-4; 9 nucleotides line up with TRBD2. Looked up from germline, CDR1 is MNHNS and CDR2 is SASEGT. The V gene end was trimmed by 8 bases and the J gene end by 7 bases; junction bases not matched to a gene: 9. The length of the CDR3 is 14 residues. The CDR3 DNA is TGTGCCAGCGCGTCCGGCGGGAGGGGGAACATTCAGTACTTC. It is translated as CASASGGRGNIQYF.

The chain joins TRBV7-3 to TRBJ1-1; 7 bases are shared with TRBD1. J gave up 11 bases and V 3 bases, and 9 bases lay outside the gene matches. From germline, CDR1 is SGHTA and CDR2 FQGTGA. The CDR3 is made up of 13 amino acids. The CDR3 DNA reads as TGTGCCAGCAGCTTGGTGTACGGACAGGAGGCTTTCTTT. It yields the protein CASSLVYGQEAFF.

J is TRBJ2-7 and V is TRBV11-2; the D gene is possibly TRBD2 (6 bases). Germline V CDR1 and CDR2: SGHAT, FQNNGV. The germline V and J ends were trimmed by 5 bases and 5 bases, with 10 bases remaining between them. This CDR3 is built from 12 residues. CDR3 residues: CASSPTRNEQYF. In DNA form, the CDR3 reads TGTGCCAGCAGCCCGACTAGAAACGAGCAGTACTTC.